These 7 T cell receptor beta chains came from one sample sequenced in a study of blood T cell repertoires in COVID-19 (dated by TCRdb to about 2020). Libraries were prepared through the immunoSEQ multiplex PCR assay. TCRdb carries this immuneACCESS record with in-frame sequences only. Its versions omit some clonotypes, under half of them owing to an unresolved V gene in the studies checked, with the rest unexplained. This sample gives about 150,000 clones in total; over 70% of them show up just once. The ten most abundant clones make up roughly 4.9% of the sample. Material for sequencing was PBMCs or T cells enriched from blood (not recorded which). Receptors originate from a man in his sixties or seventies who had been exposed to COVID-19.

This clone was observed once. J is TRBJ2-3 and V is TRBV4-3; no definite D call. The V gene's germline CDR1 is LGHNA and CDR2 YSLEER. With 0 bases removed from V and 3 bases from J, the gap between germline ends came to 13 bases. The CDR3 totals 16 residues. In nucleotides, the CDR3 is TGCGCCAGCAGCCAAGATGGTGGCGGATTAACAGATACGCAGTATTTT. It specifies CASSQDGGGLTDTQYF.

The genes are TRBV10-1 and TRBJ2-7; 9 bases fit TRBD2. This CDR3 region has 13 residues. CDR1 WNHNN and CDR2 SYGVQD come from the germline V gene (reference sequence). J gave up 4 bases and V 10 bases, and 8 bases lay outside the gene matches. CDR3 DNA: TGCGCCACCCAGCGGGAGGATGGATACGAGCAGTACTTC. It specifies CATQREDGYEQYF.

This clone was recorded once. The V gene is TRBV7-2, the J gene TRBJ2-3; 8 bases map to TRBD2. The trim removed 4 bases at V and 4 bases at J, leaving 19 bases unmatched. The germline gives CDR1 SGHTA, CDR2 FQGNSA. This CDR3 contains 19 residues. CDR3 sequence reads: CASSSLSSVLAVPPDTQYF. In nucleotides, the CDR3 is TGTGCCAGCAGCTCCCTTAGTAGTGTACTAGCGGTCCCCCCAGATACGCAGTATTTT. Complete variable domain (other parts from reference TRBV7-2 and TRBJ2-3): GAGVSQSPSNKVTEKGKDVELRCDPISGHTALYWYRQSLGQGLEFLIYFQGNSAPDKSGLPSDRFSAERTGGSVSTLTIQRTQQEDSAVYLCASSSLSSVLAVPPDTQYFGPGTRLTVL.

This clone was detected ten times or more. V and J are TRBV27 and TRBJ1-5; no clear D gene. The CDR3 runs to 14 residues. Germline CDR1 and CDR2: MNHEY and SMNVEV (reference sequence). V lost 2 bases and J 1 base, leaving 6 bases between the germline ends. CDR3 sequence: CASSLEGSNQPQHF. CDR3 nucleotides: TGTGCCAGCAGTTTAGAGGGCAGCAATCAGCCCCAGCATTTT.

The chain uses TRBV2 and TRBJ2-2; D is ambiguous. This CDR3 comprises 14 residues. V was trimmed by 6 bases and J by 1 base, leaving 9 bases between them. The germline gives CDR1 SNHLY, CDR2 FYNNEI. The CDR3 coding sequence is TGTGCCAGCAGGACTTCCTTGAACACCGGGGAGCTGTTTTTT. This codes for CASRTSLNTGELFF.

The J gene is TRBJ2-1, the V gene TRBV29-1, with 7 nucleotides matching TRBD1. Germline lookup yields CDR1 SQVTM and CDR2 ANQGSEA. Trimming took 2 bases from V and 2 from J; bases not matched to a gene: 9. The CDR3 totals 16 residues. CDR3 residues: CSVEHRGIFPYNEQFF. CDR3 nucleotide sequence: TGCAGCGTTGAACACAGGGGCATATTTCCCTACAATGAGCAGTTCTTC.

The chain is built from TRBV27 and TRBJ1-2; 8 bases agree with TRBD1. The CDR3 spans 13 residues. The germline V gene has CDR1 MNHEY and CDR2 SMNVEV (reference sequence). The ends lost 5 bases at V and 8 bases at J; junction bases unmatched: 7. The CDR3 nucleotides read TGTGCCAGCAGTATACAGGGGGGAGGGGGCTACACCTTC. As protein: CASSIQGGGGYTF.